One T cell receptor (beta chain) is described in this entry. No antigen is known for it. Treatment reported: some 20 received Ad26.COV2.S at low or high dose, single or two shots; roughly five received placebo; per-sample allocation not given. Repertoires come from day 63 after the first vaccine or placebo injection. This sample is drawn from a study of Ad26.COV2.S vaccination and SARS-CoV-2 variants. About the study: Ad26.COV2.S was injected intramuscularly once or twice, 56 days apart. Study-level points and caveats: In vaccinated individuals, spike-specific CD8+ and CD4+ T cell responses reportedly displayed substantial breadth.

This table comes from immunoSEQ multiplex PCR, and its TCRdb copy is limited to in-frame clones, with some not included. The data show 510,000 or so clones, about 83% seen once. Per germline, CDR1 MDHEN and CDR2 SYDVKM. V shed 4 bases and J 6 bases; nucleotides not matched to a gene: 14. This CDR3 contains 16 residues. The sequenced sample was peripheral blood, obtained in a trial of Ad26.COV2.S vaccine versus placebo. This clonotype was obtained from a person aged 18-60 years who received the Ad26.COV2.S COVID-19 vaccine or a placebo. The chain couples TRBV28 to TRBJ1-1; 7 bases map to TRBD1. As DNA, the CDR3 is TGTGCCAGCAGTTCCCCCCCGCCAGGGGGAGGTGCTGAAGCTTTCTTT. Protein sequence: CASSSPPPGGGAEAFF. Using reference TRBV28 and TRBJ1-1 for the parts outside the CDR3, the full variable domain is DVKVTQSSRYLVKRTGEKVFLECVQDMDHENMFWYRQDPGLGLRLIYFSYDVKMKEKGDIPEGYSVSREKKERFSLILESASTNQTSMYLCASSSPPPGGGAEAFFGQGTRLTVV.